The next 2 T cell receptor beta chains were all read from a single sample in a study of chemoradiotherapy in HPV16-positive cancers. Repertoires were generated with immunoSEQ multiplex PCR, while TCRdb's copy carries only in-frame clones and drops some. The sample holds 45,000 to 60,000 clones, over 85% seen once. This specimen was blood, taken from a patient who underwent chemoradiotherapy. The receptors were gathered from a human donor with HPV-associated anogenital cancer.

The V and J genes are TRBV5-6 and TRBJ2-3; TRBD1 might be the D (5 bases). Germline V CDR1 and CDR2: SGHDT, YYEEEE. Trimming removed 3 bases from V and 2 bases from J, with 10 bases in between. This CDR3 is built from 14 residues. The CDR3 sequence is CASSSTVFTDTQYF. Here the CDR3 DNA reads TGTGCCAGCAGCTCGACAGTTTTCACAGATACGCAGTATTTT.

The J gene is TRBJ2-1, the V gene TRBV19, with 7 bases that match TRBD2. V was pared by 3 bases and J by 4 bases, with 6 bases of the junction left unmatched. This CDR3 comprises 15 residues. The germline V gene has CDR1 LNHDA and CDR2 SQIVND (reference sequence). CDR3 sequence reads: CASSITASGYNEQFF. As DNA, the CDR3 is TGTGCCAGTAGTATCACGGCTAGCGGTTACAATGAGCAGTTCTTC.